This T cell receptor (beta chain) was captured in a study of T and B cells in COVID-19 patients. Study as a whole: COVID-19 patients gave peripheral blood either during active infection or after recovery. At median age roughly 35 years, recovered patients were younger than active-infection patients at approximately 64. Findings and caveats of the study: In COVID-19 patients, T cell receptor beta variable and joining gene use was reportedly strongly skewed.

The CDR3 is 14 residues long. In germline, CDR1 is SGHDT, CDR2 YYEEEE. This clonotype was found a few times. Its specificity is unknown. A junction boundary mismatches the germline segment, possibly from a read error. BIOMED2 TRB-A/B primer pools were used in multiplex TRB PCR. TCRdb recomputed calls from the multiplex PCR reads with MiXCR, one row per CDR3 protein. The sample carries 5,500 to 8,000 distinct CDR3 sequences, 25% to 40% recorded once. Blood genomic DNA input for TRB amplification was roughly 230-550 ng. Sequencing input: blood. The chain couples TRBV5-6 to TRBJ2-3, with 13 bases identical to TRBD2. This sequence originates from a human donor who had recovered from COVID-19. The CDR3 loop is CASSLGLAGGPQDF. In DNA, the CDR3 is TGTGCCAGCAGCTTGGGACTAGCGGGGGGTCCTCAGGATTTT.